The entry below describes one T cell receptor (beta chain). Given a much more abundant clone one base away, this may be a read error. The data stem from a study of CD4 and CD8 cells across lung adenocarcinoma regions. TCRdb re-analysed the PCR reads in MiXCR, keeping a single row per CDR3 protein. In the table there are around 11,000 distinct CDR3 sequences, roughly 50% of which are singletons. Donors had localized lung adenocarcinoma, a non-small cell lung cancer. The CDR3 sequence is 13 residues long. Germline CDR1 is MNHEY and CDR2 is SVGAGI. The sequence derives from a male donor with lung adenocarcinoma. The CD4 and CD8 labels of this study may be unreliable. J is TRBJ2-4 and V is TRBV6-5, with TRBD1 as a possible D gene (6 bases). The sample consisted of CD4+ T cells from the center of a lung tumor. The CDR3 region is CARSNEQGDEQYF. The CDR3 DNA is TGTGCCCGCAGTAACGAACAGGGCGATGAGCAGTACTTC.